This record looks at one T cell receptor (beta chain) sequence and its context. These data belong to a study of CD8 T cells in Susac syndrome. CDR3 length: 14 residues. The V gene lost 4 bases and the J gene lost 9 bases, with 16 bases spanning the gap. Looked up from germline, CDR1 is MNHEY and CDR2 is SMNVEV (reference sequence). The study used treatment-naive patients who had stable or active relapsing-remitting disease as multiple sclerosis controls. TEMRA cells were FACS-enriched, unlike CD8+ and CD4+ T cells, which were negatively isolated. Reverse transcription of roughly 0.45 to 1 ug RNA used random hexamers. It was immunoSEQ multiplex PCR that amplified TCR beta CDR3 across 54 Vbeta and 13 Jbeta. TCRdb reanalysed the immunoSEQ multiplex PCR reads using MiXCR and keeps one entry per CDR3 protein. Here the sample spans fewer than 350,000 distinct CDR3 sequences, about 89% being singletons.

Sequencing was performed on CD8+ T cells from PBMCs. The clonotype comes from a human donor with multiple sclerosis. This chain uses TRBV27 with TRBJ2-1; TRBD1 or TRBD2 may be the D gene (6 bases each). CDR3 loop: CASSSPPGGFEQFF. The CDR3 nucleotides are TGTGCCAGCAGTTCGCCGCCCGGGGGCTTTGAGCAGTTCTTC.